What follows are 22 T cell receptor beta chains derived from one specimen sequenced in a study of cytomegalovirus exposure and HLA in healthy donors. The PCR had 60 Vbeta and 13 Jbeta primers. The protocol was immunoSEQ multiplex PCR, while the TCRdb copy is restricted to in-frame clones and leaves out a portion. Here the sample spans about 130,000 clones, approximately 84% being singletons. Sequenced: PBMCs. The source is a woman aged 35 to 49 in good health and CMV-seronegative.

CDR3 in DNA: TGTGCCAGCACCGACCGTGCAGGGGTGAACACTGAAGCTTTCTTT. It specifies CASTDRAGVNTEAFF. The chain is built from TRBV6-1 and TRBJ1-1; a weak D match, TRBD1 (6 bases). The CDR3 loop spans 15 amino acids. The germline V gene has CDR1 MNHNS and CDR2 SASEGT. V was trimmed by 7 bases and J by 0 bases, leaving 15 bases between them.

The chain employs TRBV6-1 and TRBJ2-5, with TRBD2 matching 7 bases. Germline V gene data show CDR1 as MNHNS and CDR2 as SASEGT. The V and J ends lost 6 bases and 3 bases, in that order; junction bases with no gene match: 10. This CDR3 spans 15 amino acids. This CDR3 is CASREHGLDKETQYF. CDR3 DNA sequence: TGTGCCAGCAGAGAACACGGACTAGACAAAGAGACCCAGTACTTC.

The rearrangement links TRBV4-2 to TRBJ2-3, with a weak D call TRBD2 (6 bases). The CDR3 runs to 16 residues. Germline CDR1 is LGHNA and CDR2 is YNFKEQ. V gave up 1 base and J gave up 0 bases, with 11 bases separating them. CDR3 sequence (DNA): TGTGCCAGCAGCCAAGTTGAGGAGGGGAGCACAGATACGCAGTATTTT. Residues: CASSQVEEGSTDTQYF.

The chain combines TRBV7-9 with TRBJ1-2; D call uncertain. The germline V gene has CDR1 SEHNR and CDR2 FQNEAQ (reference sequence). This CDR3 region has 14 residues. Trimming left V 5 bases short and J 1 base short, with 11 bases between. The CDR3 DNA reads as TGTGCCAGCAGCCTCCTGCGGAGTAACTATGGCTACACCTTC. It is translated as CASSLLRSNYGYTF.

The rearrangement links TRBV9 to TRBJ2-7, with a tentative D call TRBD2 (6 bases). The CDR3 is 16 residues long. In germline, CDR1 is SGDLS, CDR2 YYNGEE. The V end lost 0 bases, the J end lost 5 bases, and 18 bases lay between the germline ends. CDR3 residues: CASSVDIGGAINEQYF. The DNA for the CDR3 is TGTGCCAGCAGCGTAGACATTGGCGGGGCAATAAACGAGCAGTACTTC. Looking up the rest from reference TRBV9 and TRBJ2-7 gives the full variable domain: DSGVTQTPKHLITATGQRVTLRCSPRSGDLSVYWYQQSLDQGLQFLIQYYNGEERAKGNILERFSAQQFPDLHSELNLSSLELGDSALYFCASSVDIGGAINEQYFGPGTRLTVT.

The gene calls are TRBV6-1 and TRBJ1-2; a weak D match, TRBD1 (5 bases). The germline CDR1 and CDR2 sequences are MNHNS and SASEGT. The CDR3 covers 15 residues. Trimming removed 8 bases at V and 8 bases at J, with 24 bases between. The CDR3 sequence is CASPGSGVSNGGYTF. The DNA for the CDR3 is TGTGCCAGCCCAGGGTCTGGAGTATCTAATGGAGGCTACACCTTC.

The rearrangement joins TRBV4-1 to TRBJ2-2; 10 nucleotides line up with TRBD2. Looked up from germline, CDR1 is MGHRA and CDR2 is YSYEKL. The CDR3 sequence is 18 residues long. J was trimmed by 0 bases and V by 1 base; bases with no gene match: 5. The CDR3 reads CASSQARGLAANTGELFF. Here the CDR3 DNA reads TGCGCCAGCAGCCAAGCGAGAGGACTAGCGGCGAACACCGGGGAGCTGTTTTTT.

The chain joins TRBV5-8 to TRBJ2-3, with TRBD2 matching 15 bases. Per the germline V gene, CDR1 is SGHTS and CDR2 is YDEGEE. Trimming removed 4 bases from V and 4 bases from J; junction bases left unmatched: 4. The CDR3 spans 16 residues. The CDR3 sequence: CASSQGLAGGSDTQYF. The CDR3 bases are TGTGCCAGCAGCCAGGGACTAGCGGGAGGATCAGATACGCAGTATTTT. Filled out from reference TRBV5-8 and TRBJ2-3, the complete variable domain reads EAGVTQSPTHLIKTRGQQATLRCSPISGHTSVYWYQQALGLGLQFLLWYDEGEERNRGNFPPRFSGRQFPNYSSELNVNALELEDSALYLCASSQGLAGGSDTQYFGPGTRLTVL.

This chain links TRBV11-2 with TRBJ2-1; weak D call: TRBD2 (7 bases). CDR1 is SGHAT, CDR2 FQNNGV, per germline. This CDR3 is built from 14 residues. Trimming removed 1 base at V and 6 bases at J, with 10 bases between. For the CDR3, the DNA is TGTGCCAGCAGCTTAGTGGGAGGGGGCAATGAGCAGTTCTTC. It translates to CASSLVGGGNEQFF.

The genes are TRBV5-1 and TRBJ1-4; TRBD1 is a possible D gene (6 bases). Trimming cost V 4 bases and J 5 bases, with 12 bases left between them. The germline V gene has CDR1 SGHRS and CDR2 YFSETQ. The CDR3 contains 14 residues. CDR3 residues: CASSPSRGNEKLFF. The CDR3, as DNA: TGCGCCAGCAGCCCAAGTAGGGGGAATGAAAAACTGTTTTTT.

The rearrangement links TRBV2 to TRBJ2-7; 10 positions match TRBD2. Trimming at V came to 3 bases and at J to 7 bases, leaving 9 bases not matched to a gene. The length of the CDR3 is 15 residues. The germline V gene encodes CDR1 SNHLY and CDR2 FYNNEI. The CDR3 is CASSDSLAGVEEQYF. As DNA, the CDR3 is TGTGCCAGCAGTGATTCCCTAGCGGGAGTAGAGGAGCAGTACTTC.

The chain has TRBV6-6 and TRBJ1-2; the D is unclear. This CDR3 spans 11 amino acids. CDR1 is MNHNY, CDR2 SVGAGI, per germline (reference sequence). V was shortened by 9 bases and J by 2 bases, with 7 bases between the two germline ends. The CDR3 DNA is TGTGCCAGTGGGGAGAACTATGGCTACACCTTC. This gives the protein CASGENYGYTF.

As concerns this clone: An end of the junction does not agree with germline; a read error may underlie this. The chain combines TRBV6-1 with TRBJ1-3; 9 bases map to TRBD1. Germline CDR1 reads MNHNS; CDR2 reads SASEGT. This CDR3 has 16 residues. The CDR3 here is CASSEVQGAIGNTIYF. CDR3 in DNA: TGTGCCAGCAGCGAAGTACAGGGGGCAATTGGAAACACCATATATTTT.

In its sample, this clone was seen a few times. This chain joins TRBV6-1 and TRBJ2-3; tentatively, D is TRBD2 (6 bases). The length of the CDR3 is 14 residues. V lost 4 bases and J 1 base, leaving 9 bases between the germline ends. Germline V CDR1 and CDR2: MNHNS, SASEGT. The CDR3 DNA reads TGTGCCAGCAGTGCGGGGGAGGGCACAGATACGCAGTATTTT. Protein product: CASSAGEGTDTQYF.

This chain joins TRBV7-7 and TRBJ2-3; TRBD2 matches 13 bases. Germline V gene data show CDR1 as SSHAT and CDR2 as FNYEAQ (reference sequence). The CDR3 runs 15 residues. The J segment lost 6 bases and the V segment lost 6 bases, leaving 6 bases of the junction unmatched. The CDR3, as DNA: TGTGCCAGCAGTGCCGGGACTAGCGGGGACGATACGCAGTATTTT. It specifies CASSAGTSGDDTQYF.

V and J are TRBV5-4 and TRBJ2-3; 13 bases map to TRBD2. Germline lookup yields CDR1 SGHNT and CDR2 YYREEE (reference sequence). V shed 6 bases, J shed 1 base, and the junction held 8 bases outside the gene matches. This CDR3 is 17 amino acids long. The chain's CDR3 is CASNIDTSGGGTDTQYF. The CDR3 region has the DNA TGTGCCAGCAACATAGATACTAGCGGGGGGGGCACAGATACGCAGTATTTT.

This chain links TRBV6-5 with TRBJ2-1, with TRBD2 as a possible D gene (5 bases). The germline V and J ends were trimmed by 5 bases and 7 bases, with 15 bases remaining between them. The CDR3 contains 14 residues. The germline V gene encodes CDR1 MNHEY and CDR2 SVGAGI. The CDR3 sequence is CASSRRTLGNEQFF. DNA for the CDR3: TGTGCCAGCAGTAGGAGGACCTTGGGGAATGAGCAGTTCTTC.

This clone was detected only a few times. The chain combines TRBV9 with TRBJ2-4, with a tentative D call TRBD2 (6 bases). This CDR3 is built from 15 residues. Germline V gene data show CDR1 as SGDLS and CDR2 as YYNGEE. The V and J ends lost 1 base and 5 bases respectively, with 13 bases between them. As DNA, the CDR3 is TGTGCCAGCAGCGTACAGGGATCGGGAGAAAACATTCAGTACTTC. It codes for CASSVQGSGENIQYF. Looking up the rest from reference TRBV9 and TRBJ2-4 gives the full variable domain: DSGVTQTPKHLITATGQRVTLRCSPRSGDLSVYWYQQSLDQGLQFLIQYYNGEERAKGNILERFSAQQFPDLHSELNLSSLELGDSALYFCASSVQGSGENIQYFGAGTRLSVL.

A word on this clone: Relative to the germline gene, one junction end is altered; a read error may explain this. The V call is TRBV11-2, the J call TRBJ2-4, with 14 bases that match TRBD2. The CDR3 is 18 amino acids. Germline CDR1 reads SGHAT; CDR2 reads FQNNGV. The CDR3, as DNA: TGTGCCAGCAGGTCGACTAGCGGGAGGGCACTAGCCAAAAACAGTCAGTACTTC. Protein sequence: CASRSTSGRALAKNSQYF. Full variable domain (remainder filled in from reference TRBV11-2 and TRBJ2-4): EAGVAQSPRYKIIEKRQSVAFWCNPISGHATLYWYQQILGQGPKLLIQFQNNGVVDDSQLPKDRFSAERLKGVDSTLKIQPAKLEDSAVYLCASRSTSGRALAKNSQYFGAGTRLSVL.

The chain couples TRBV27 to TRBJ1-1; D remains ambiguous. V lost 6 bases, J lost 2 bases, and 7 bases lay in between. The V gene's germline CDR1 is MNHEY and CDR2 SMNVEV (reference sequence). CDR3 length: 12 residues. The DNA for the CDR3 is TGTGCCAGCAGGGACTTCAACACTGAAGCTTTCTTT. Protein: CASRDFNTEAFF.

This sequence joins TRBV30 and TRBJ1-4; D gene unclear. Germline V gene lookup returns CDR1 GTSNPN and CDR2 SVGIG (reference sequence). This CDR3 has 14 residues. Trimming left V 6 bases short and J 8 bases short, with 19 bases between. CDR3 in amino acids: CACSRLNGREKLFF. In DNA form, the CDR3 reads TGTGCCTGCTCCAGACTAAATGGAAGGGAAAAACTGTTTTTT.

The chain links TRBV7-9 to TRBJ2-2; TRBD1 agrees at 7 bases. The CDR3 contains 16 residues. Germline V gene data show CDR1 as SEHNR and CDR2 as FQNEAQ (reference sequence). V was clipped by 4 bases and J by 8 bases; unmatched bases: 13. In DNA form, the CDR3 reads TGTGCCAGCAGCTCGGAGACAGGGTCGGAAGCGGGGGAGCTGTTTTTT. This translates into CASSSETGSEAGELFF. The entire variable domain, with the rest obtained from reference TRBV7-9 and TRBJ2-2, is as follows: DTGVSQNPRHKITKRGQNVTFRCDPISEHNRLYWYRQTLGQGPEFLTYFQNEAQLEKSRLLSDRFSAERPKGSFSTLEIQRTEQGDSAMYLCASSSETGSEAGELFFGEGSRLTVL.